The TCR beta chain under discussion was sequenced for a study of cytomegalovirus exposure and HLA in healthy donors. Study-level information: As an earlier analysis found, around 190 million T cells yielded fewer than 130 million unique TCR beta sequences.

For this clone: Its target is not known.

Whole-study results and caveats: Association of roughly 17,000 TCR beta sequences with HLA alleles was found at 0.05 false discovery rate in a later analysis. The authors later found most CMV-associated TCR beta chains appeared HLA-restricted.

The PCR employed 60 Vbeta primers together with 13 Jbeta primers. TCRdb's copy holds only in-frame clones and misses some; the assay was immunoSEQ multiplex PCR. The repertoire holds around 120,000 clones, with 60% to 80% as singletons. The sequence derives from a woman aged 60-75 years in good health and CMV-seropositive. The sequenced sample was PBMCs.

The CDR3 nucleotides are TGCGCCAGCAGCTACGACAGAATCTCCTACGAGCAGTACTTC. Translated, it gives CASSYDRISYEQYF. The V gene is TRBV5-1, the J gene TRBJ2-7; D might be TRBD1 (5 bases). The length of the CDR3 is 14 residues. Between the trimmed V and J ends, which lost 3 bases and 0 bases, there was a span of 10 bases. Germline-derived CDR1 and CDR2 are SGHRS and YFSETQ.